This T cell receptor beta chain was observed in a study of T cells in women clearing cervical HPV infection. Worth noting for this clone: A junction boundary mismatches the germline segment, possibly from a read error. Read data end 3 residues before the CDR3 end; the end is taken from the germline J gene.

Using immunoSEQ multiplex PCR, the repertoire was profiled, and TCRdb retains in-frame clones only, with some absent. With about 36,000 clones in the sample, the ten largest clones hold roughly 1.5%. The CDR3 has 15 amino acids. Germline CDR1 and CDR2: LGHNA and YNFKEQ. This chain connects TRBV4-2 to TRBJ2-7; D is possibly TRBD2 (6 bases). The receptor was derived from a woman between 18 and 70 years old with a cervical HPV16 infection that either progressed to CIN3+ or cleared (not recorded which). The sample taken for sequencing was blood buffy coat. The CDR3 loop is CASSQDLGGDYEQYF. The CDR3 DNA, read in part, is TGCGCCAGCAGCCAAGATCTCGGGGGAGACTACGAG.